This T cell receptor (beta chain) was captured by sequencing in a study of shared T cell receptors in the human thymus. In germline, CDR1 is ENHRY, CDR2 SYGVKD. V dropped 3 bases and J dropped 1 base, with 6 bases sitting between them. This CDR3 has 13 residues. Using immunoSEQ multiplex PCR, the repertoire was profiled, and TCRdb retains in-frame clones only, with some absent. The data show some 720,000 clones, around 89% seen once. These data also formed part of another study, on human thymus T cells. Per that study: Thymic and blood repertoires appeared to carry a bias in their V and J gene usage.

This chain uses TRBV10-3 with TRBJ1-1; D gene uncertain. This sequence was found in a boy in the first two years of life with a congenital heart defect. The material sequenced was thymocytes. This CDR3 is CAISDTKNTEAFF. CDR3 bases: TGTGCCATCAGTGATACAAAGAACACTGAAGCTTTCTTT.